This passage covers 7 T cell receptor beta chains from one sample sequenced in a study of blood T cell repertoires in COVID-19. TCRdb's copy holds only in-frame clones and misses some; the assay was immunoSEQ multiplex PCR. The data contain fewer than 500,000 clones, 80% to 90% of them seen just once; the ten biggest clones take up 0.75% to 0.85%. Sequencing was performed on peripheral blood. The receptor set was obtained from a man aged 18 to 30 with COVID-19, enrolled during active disease.

This chain links TRBV6-5 with TRBJ2-1, with TRBD2 matching over 9 bases. The J segment lost 7 bases and the V segment lost 0 bases, leaving 7 bases of the junction unmatched. Germline-derived CDR1 and CDR2 are MNHEY and SVGAGI. The CDR3 has 16 amino acids. CDR3 bases: TGTGCCAGCAGTTACTCGCGGCGGGAGGGCCTGAATGAGCAGTTCTTC. Residues: CASSYSRREGLNEQFF.

This clone was seen a single time. The V and J genes are TRBV27 and TRBJ2-7, with 7 bases aligning to TRBD1. The junction had 6 bases not matched to a gene; V was cut back by 5 bases and J by 2 bases. Looked up from germline, CDR1 is MNHEY and CDR2 is SMNVEV (reference sequence). CDR3 length: 14 amino acids. DNA of the CDR3: TGTGCCAGCAGTCCTAGACAGGGACCCTACGAGCAGTACTTC. Its protein product is CASSPRQGPYEQYF.

This rearrangement joins TRBV7-8 to TRBJ2-1; 10 bases are shared with TRBD2. After removal of 5 bases from V and 3 bases from J, the junction contained 4 bases not matched to a gene. Germline loops: CDR1 SGHVS, CDR2 FQNEAQ. The CDR3 sequence is 15 residues long. The CDR3 region is CASSPGLAVYNEQFF. The CDR3 nucleotides read TGTGCCAGCAGCCCTGGACTAGCGGTCTACAATGAGCAGTTCTTC.

The chain is built from TRBV7-3 and TRBJ2-4; 10 bases align to TRBD1. The ends lost 5 bases at V and 7 bases at J; junction bases unmatched: 2. This CDR3 is 13 amino acids long. Germline V lookup: CDR1 SGHTA, CDR2 FQGTGA. CDR3 DNA sequence: TGTGCCAGCAGCCAGGGACAGGGGAACATTCAGTACTTC. This translates into CASSQGQGNIQYF.

This clone came up once. The V call is TRBV11-2, the J call TRBJ2-5; 9 nucleotides agree with TRBD1. Germline V gene data show CDR1 as SGHAT and CDR2 as FQNNGV. The CDR3 spans 15 residues. J lost 4 bases, V lost 3 bases, and 6 bases had no gene match. Here the CDR3 reads CASSLDRGGGETQYF. The CDR3 DNA reads as TGTGCCAGCAGCTTGGACAGGGGTGGAGGAGAGACCCAGTACTTC.

V usage is TRBV5-5 and J usage is TRBJ2-2; no reliable D call. V lost 4 bases to trimming and J lost 4 bases, with 11 bases between them. CDR3 length: 14 residues. Germline assignment: CDR1 SGHKS and CDR2 YYEKEE (reference sequence). The CDR3 nucleotides are TGTGCCAGCAGCCCCCTGTCGGGCACCGGGGAGCTGTTTTTT. This gives the protein CASSPLSGTGELFF.

The chain carries TRBV9 and TRBJ2-7; 8 bases map to TRBD1. Germline V lookup: CDR1 SGDLS, CDR2 YYNGEE. This CDR3 has 15 amino acids. The V and J ends lost 3 bases and 4 bases, in that order; junction bases with no gene match: 9. DNA for the CDR3: TGTGCCAGCAGCGCGGACAGGGACCCTGGTTACGAGCAGTACTTC. Its protein is CASSADRDPGYEQYF.